A single sample is the source of the 6 T cell receptor beta chains below, sequenced in a study of blood T cells in healthy people across ages. The authors ran a second PCR of about 7 to 12 cycles using a sample-barcoded 5' primer and a J-beta primer mix. TCRdb independently ran MiXCR on the 5' RACE reads; one entry per CDR3 protein. The sample records 1.5 million to 2 million distinct CDR3 sequences, roughly 52% being singletons. Material for sequencing was blood. These receptors all come from a woman between 40 and 50 years old in good health.

This clonotype was found a few times. This chain connects TRBV24-1 to TRBJ2-1; 11 bases are a match to TRBD2. The length of the CDR3 is 18 residues. Germline V gene lookup returns CDR1 KGHDR and CDR2 SFDVKD. The V segment lost 1 base and the J segment 8 bases; nucleotides outside the gene matches: 12. The CDR3 spells CATSDFNRLAGGNHEQFF. The CDR3 nucleotides are TGTGCCACCAGTGATTTCAATCGTCTAGCGGGGGGTAACCATGAGCAGTTCTTC.

V gene TRBV2 combines with J gene TRBJ2-7; D is unclear. Trimming cost V 5 bases and J 6 bases, with 14 bases left between them. The length of the CDR3 is 13 residues. Germline V CDR1 and CDR2: SNHLY, FYNNEI. CDR3 protein: CASSRTMNGEQYF. As DNA, the CDR3 is TGTGCCAGCAGTCGGACGATGAATGGCGAGCAGTACTTC.

V gene TRBV2 combines with J gene TRBJ1-4; TRBD1 matches at 7 bases. Germline assignment: CDR1 SNHLY and CDR2 FYNNEI. Trimming at V came to 1 base and at J to 7 bases, leaving 6 bases not matched to a gene. The CDR3 length is 15 residues. CDR3 bases: TGTGCCAGCAGTGAAGTAGACAGGGTTGGTGAAAAACTGTTTTTT. Amino acids: CASSEVDRVGEKLFF.

The rearrangement links TRBV4-3 to TRBJ2-1, with D tentatively TRBD1 (6 bases). The CDR3 is made up of 17 amino acids. The germline V and J ends were trimmed by 7 bases and 5 bases, with 24 bases remaining between them. Germline V gene sequence: CDR1 LGHNA, CDR2 YSLEER. This CDR3 reads CASTPSAGARGNNEQFF. The CDR3 DNA reads as TGCGCCAGCACCCCCTCAGCAGGGGCGAGGGGGAACAATGAGCAGTTCTTC.

This clonotype has more than one count but fewer than ten. CDR3 sequence: CATRPHRGQSDTQYF. In DNA, the CDR3 is TGTGCCACCAGACCGCACAGGGGGCAGTCAGATACGCAGTATTTT. The V and J genes are TRBV6-1 and TRBJ2-3; 9 nucleotides line up with TRBD1. Germline V gene data show CDR1 as MNHNS and CDR2 as SASEGT. The V segment lost 10 bases and the J segment 4 bases; nucleotides outside the gene matches: 12. The CDR3 length is 15 residues.

J is TRBJ1-5 and V is TRBV28, with a possible D match to TRBD1 (6 bases). Germline values: CDR1 MDHEN, CDR2 SYDVKM. The CDR3 totals 14 residues. V shed 6 bases and J shed 5 bases, with 14 bases lying between them. This CDR3 is CASRQTGFHQPQHF. CDR3 sequence (DNA): TGTGCCAGCAGACAAACAGGGTTCCATCAGCCCCAGCATTTT.